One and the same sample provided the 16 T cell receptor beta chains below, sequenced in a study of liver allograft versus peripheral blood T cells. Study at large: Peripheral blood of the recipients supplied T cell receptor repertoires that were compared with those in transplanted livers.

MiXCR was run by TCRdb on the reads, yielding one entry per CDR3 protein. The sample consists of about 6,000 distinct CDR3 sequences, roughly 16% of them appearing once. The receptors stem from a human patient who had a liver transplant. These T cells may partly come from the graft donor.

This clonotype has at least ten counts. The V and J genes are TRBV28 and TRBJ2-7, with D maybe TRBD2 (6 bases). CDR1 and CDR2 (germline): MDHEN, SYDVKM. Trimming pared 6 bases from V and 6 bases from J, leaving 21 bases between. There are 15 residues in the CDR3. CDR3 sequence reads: CASRGTSGWSGEQYF. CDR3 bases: TGTGCCAGCAGAGGTACGAGCGGGTGGTCGGGCGAGCAGTACTTC.

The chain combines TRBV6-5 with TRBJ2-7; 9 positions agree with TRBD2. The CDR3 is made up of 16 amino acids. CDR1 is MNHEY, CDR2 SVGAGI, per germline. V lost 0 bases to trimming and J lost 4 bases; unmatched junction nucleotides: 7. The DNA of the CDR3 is TGTGCCAGCAGTTACTCGGGGGCGGGAGGGTTATACGAGCAGTACTTC. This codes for CASSYSGAGGLYEQYF.

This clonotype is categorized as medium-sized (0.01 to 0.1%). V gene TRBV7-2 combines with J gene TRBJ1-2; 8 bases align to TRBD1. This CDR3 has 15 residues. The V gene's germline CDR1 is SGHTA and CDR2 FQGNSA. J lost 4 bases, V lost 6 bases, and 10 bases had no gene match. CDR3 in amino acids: CASSTSGTGLYGYTF. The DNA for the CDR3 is TGTGCCAGCAGTACCTCCGGGACAGGACTCTATGGCTACACCTTC.

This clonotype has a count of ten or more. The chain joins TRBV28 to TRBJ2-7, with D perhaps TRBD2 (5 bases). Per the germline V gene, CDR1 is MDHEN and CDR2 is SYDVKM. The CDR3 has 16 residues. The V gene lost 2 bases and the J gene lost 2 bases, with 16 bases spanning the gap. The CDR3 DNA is TGTGCCAGCAGTTTAACCCCGACGGCGGGTACCTACGAGCAGTACTTC. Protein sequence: CASSLTPTAGTYEQYF.

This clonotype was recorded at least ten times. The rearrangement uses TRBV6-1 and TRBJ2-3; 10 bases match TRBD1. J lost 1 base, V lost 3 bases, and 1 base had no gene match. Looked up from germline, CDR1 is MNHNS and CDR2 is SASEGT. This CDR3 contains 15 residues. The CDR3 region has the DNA TGTGCCAGCAGTGACGGGACAGGGGGCACAGATACGCAGTATTTT. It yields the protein CASSDGTGGTDTQYF.

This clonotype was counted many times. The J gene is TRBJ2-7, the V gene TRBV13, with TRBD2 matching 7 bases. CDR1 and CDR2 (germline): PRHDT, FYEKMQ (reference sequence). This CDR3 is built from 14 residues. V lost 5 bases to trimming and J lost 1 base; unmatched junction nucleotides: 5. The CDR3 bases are TGTGCCAGCAGCGGGGGGGGTTTATCCTACGAGCAGTACTTC. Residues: CASSGGGLSYEQYF.

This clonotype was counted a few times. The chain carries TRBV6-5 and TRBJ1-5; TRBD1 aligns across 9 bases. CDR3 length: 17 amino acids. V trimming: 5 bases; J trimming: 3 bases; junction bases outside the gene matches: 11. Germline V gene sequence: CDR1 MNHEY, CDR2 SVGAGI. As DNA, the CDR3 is TGTGCCAGCAGTCCCGCCTGGGACAGGGAAACCAATCAGCCCCAGCATTTT. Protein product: CASSPAWDRETNQPQHF.

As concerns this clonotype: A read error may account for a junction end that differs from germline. Here the CDR3 reads CDSSPRQGGYNEQFF. CDR3 nucleotide sequence: TGTGACAGCAGCCCCCGACAGGGAGGATACAATGAGCAGTTCTTC. The V call is TRBV12-3 or TRBV12-4, the J call TRBJ2-1, with D perhaps TRBD1 (7 bases). This CDR3 is 15 amino acids long.

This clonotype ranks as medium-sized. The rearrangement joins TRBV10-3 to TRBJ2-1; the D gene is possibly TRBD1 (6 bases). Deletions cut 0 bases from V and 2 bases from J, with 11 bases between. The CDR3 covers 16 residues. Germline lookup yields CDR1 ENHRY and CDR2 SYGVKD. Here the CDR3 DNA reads TGTGCCATCAGTGAGTCGTTGTCAGGGGCCTACAATGAGCAGTTCTTC. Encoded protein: CAISESLSGAYNEQFF.

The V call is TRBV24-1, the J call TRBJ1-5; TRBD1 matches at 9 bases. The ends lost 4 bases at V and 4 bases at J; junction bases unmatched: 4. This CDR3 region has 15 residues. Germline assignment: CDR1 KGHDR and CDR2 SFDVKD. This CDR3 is CATSEGGQGNQPQHF. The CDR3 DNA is TGTGCCACCAGTGAGGGGGGACAGGGTAATCAGCCCCAGCATTTT.

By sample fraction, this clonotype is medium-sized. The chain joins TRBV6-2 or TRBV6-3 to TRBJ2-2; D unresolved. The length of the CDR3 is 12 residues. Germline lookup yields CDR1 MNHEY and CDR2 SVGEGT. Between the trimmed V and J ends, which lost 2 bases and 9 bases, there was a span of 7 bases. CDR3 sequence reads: CASSYVGRELFF. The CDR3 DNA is TGTGCCAGCAGTTACGTGGGAAGGGAGCTGTTTTTT.

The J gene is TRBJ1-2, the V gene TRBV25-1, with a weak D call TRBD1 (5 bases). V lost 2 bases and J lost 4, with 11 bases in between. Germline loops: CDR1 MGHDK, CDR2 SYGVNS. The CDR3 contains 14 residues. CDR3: CASSEGDRLYGYTF. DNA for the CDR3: TGTGCCAGCAGTGAAGGGGACCGGCTCTATGGCTACACCTTC.

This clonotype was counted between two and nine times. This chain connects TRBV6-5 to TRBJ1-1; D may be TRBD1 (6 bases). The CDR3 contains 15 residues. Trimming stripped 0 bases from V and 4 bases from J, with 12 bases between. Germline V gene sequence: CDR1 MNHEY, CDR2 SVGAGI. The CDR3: CASSYSPDSITEAFF. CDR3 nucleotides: TGTGCCAGCAGTTACTCCCCGGACAGTATCACTGAAGCTTTCTTT.

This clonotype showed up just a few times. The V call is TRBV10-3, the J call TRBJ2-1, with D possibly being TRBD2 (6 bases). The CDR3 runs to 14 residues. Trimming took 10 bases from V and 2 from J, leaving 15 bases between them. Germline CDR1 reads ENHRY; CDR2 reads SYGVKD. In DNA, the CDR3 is TGTGCCAGCAACCCGGAGGGGACCTACAATGAGCAGTTCTTC. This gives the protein CASNPEGTYNEQFF.

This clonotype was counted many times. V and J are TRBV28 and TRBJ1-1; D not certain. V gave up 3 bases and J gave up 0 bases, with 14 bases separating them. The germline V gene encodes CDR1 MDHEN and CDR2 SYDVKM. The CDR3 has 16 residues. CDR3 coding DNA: TGTGCCAGCAGTTTGAACGTAATAAACATGAACACTGAAGCTTTCTTT. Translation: CASSLNVINMNTEAFF.

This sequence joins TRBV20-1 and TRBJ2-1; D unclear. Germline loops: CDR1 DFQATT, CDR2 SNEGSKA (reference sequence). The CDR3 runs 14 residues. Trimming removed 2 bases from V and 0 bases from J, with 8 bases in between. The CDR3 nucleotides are TGCAGTGCTAGAATCAGTAGCTCCTACAATGAGCAGTTCTTC. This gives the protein CSARISSSYNEQFF.